These 29 T cell receptor beta chains were all obtained from the same sample, sequenced in a study of technical replicates of blood from a few donors (dated by TCRdb to between 2016 and 2019). Libraries were constructed by the immunoSEQ multiplex PCR assay. TCRdb took over this immuneACCESS table, retaining in-frame rearrangements with V and J assigned. Such tables are incomplete; in checked studies, under half of the missing clones stem from an unresolved V gene, and the remainder is unexplained. Here the sample has 55,000 to 80,000 clones; under 90% occur a single time. Of the sample, more than 4% falls within the top ten clones. Material: PBMCs. The receptors stem from a human donor in good health. Some clones in this sample may be carry-over from other donors' samples.

The rearrangement links TRBV7-6 to TRBJ2-3; 10 positions agree with TRBD2. There are 17 residues in the CDR3. From germline, CDR1 is SGHVS and CDR2 FNYEAQ. V lost 5 bases, J lost 5 bases, and 13 bases stayed unmatched. The CDR3 reads CASSPQTSGGAGDTQYF. The CDR3 region has the DNA TGTGCCAGCAGCCCTCAGACGAGCGGGGGGGCCGGAGATACGCAGTATTTT.

The chain couples TRBV5-1 to TRBJ1-4; weak D call: TRBD1 (5 bases). CDR3 size: 16 residues. The V and J ends lost 0 bases and 4 bases respectively, with 13 bases between them. The germline CDR1 and CDR2 sequences are SGHRS and YFSETQ. This CDR3 is CASSLAGGGNNEKLFF. In nucleotides, the CDR3 is TGCGCCAGCAGCTTGGCCGGGGGGGGGAATAATGAAAAACTGTTTTTT.

The V and J genes are TRBV13 and TRBJ2-7; TRBD2 agrees at 8 bases. CDR3 length: 17 residues. With 1 base clipped from V and 2 bases from J, the junction kept 10 bases outside the gene matches. CDR1 PRHDT and CDR2 FYEKMQ come from the germline V gene (reference sequence). The CDR3 is CASSLVRFTSGTYEQYF. The CDR3, as DNA: TGTGCCAGCAGCTTAGTGCGATTTACTAGCGGAACCTACGAGCAGTACTTC.

The rearrangement uses TRBV2 and TRBJ2-2; TRBD2 agrees at 8 bases. Per germline, CDR1 SNHLY and CDR2 FYNNEI. This CDR3 has 15 amino acids. J lost 7 bases, V lost 2 bases, and 6 bases had no gene match. The CDR3, as DNA: TGTGCCAGCAGTGAAATTAGGACTAGCCTCGGGGAGCTGTTTTTT. It yields the protein CASSEIRTSLGELFF.

V and J are TRBV4-3 and TRBJ2-1, with D tentatively TRBD1 (5 bases). Per germline, CDR1 LGHNA and CDR2 YSLEER. V dropped 0 bases and J dropped 14 bases, with 14 bases sitting between them. CDR3 length: 13 residues. The CDR3 is CASSQERGVGEFF. CDR3 nucleotides: TGCGCCAGCAGCCAAGAAAGGGGCGTGGGTGAGTTCTTC.

This chain connects TRBV7-6 to TRBJ2-5; 11 bases map to TRBD2. Germline loops: CDR1 SGHVS, CDR2 FNYEAQ. The CDR3 contains 18 residues. V shed 4 bases, J shed 6 bases, and the junction held 16 bases outside the gene matches. Here the CDR3 DNA reads TGTGCCAGCAGCTCACCGGGTGGTAGCGGGGGGGCCAGGAAGACCCAGTACTTC. This codes for CASSSPGGSGGARKTQYF.

V is TRBV5-8 and J is TRBJ2-6, with a possible D match to TRBD2 (6 bases). CDR3 length equals 16 residues. CDR1 is SGHTS, CDR2 YDEGEE, per germline. V lost 0 bases to trimming and J lost 4 bases, with 11 bases between them. CDR3 bases: TGTGCCAGCAGCTTGGTCTTCGGGAGCGGGGCCAACGTCCTGACTTTC. As protein: CASSLVFGSGANVLTF.

The rearrangement links TRBV7-7 to TRBJ2-6; 9 bases agree with TRBD2. The CDR3 contains 16 residues. Trimming removed 5 bases from V and 4 bases from J; junction bases left unmatched: 6. Germline values: CDR1 SSHAT, CDR2 FNYEAQ (reference sequence). Written as DNA, the CDR3 is TGTGCCAGCAGCCCGCGGGGGGGTTCAGGGGCCAACGTCCTGACTTTC. This gives the protein CASSPRGGSGANVLTF.

This chain joins TRBV5-5 and TRBJ1-2; the D gene is possibly TRBD1 (5 bases). The CDR3 is made up of 15 amino acids. Germline V gene lookup returns CDR1 SGHKS and CDR2 YYEKEE (reference sequence). V was shortened by 0 bases and J by 6 bases, with 15 bases between the two germline ends. The CDR3 region is CASSLEQAGRNGYTF. CDR3 sequence (DNA): TGTGCCAGCAGCTTGGAGCAGGCAGGGAGGAATGGCTACACCTTC.

The chain couples TRBV4-2 to TRBJ2-7, with 11 bases fitting TRBD2. The CDR3 has 15 amino acids. CDR1 and CDR2 from the germline V gene are LGHNA and YNFKEQ. V lost 2 bases, J lost 6 bases, and 6 bases stayed unmatched. In DNA, the CDR3 is TGTGCCAGCAGCCAACCACTAGCGGGAGAGGTCGAGCAGTACTTC. It specifies CASSQPLAGEVEQYF.

The V call is TRBV7-2, the J call TRBJ2-3; 11 bases are a match to TRBD2. The V and J ends lost 1 base and 8 bases, in that order; junction bases with no gene match: 14. The germline gives CDR1 SGHTA, CDR2 FQGNSA. CDR3 length equals 18 residues. The CDR3 DNA is TGTGCCAGCAGCTTAGTCCCCGGGACTAGCGGACCCCAGGGTACGCAGTATTTT. It encodes CASSLVPGTSGPQGTQYF.

This clone has a single count. This chain connects TRBV7-6 to TRBJ2-7; TRBD1 aligns across 9 bases. Germline CDR1 reads SGHVS; CDR2 reads FNYEAQ. Losses at the gene ends were 3 bases for V and 5 bases for J; bases not matched to a gene: 8. The CDR3 runs 15 residues. The CDR3 DNA follows: TGTGCCAGCAGCTTTTGGACAGGGGTGCCCCACGAGCAGTACTTC. Protein sequence: CASSFWTGVPHEQYF.

The chain uses TRBV19 and TRBJ2-2; a possible D gene is TRBD2 (6 bases). In germline, CDR1 is LNHDA, CDR2 SQIVND (reference sequence). The CDR3 extends over 15 amino acids. Trimming cost V 7 bases and J 6 bases, with 18 bases left between them. The CDR3 is CASTGKGTLAGELFF. CDR3 nucleotides: TGTGCCAGTACAGGGAAGGGGACTCTTGCCGGGGAGCTGTTTTTT.

A single count supports this clone. The chain employs TRBV19 and TRBJ2-5; D is possibly TRBD2 (5 bases). The CDR3 is 15 residues long. Trimming took off 6 bases at V and 5 bases at J, with 19 bases between the two ends. In germline, CDR1 is LNHDA, CDR2 SQIVND (reference sequence). CDR3 protein: CASSQQAGTRETQYF. The DNA for the CDR3 is TGTGCCAGTAGCCAGCAGGCCGGAACTAGGGAGACCCAGTACTTC.

The genes are TRBV5-1 and TRBJ1-1, with a tentative D call TRBD1 (6 bases). Trimming pared 4 bases from V and 1 base from J, leaving 14 bases between. This CDR3 spans 15 amino acids. Germline CDR1 reads SGHRS; CDR2 reads YFSETQ. The CDR3 DNA sequence: TGCGCCAGCAGCCCGAACGGACAGACGAACACTGAAGCTTTCTTT. Translated: CASSPNGQTNTEAFF.

The rearrangement joins TRBV7-2 to TRBJ1-1; the D is unclear. The length of the CDR3 is 14 residues. The V and J ends lost 5 bases and 5 bases respectively, with 15 bases between them. Looked up from germline, CDR1 is SGHTA and CDR2 is FQGNSA. CDR3 residues: CASSPPFRETEAFF. In nucleotides, the CDR3 is TGTGCCAGCAGCCCACCATTTAGGGAGACTGAAGCTTTCTTT.

J is TRBJ2-7 and V is TRBV7-2; 9 positions agree with TRBD2. Germline V CDR1 and CDR2: SGHTA, FQGNSA. The CDR3 extends over 16 amino acids. V dropped 6 bases and J dropped 1; count of bases not matched to a gene: 10. The CDR3 protein is CASRTRVSGGSYEQYF. The CDR3 DNA reads TGTGCCAGCAGGACTAGGGTTAGCGGGGGTTCCTACGAGCAGTACTTC.

This clone was seen once. The chain carries TRBV10-3 and TRBJ2-3; perhaps TRBD1 as D (5 bases). This CDR3 spans 14 amino acids. Trimming shortened V by 8 bases and J by 1 base, and 13 bases separated the two germline ends. Germline assignment: CDR1 ENHRY and CDR2 SYGVKD. The CDR3 DNA sequence: TGTGCCATCGAGGACACCCGGGGCACAGATACGCAGTATTTT. Translation: CAIEDTRGTDTQYF.

This clone was observed a handful of times. The J gene is TRBJ2-2, the V gene TRBV19; 8 bases are a match to TRBD2. Germline CDR1 LNHDA, CDR2 SQIVND (reference sequence). V shed 8 bases and J 0 bases; nucleotides not matched to a gene: 5. CDR3 length: 15 residues. The CDR3 DNA sequence: TGTGCCAGTCGGGGGGGATGGTCGAACACCGGGGAGCTGTTTTTT. It translates to CASRGGWSNTGELFF.

This chain links TRBV25-1 with TRBJ1-6; weak D call: TRBD1 (5 bases). This CDR3 has 13 residues. CDR1 and CDR2 from the germline V gene are MGHDK and SYGVNS. V was shortened by 2 bases and J by 7 bases, with 6 bases between the two germline ends. Here the CDR3 reads CASSEGGNSPLHF. DNA of the CDR3: TGTGCCAGCAGTGAAGGGGGGAATTCACCCCTCCACTTT.

V gene TRBV10-3 combines with J gene TRBJ2-2, with D possibly matching TRBD1 (5 bases). Germline V lookup: CDR1 ENHRY, CDR2 SYGVKD. Between the trimmed V and J ends, which lost 7 bases and 0 bases, there was a span of 15 bases. The CDR3 has 16 residues. The CDR3: CAITQFGASNTGELFF. In DNA form, the CDR3 reads TGTGCCATCACCCAATTTGGGGCCTCGAACACCGGGGAGCTGTTTTTT.

The chain uses TRBV4-2 and TRBJ2-1; 11 bases align to TRBD2. CDR3 length: 17 amino acids. V shed 0 bases and J 8 bases; nucleotides not matched to a gene: 9. Per germline, CDR1 LGHNA and CDR2 YNFKEQ. CDR3 in DNA: TGTGCCAGCAGCCAAGAATTAGCGGGGGGGCCGTTGCATGAGCAGTTCTTC. It translates to CASSQELAGGPLHEQFF.

This chain uses TRBV5-4 with TRBJ2-7; no firm D call. This CDR3 is built from 15 residues. CDR1 is SGHNT and CDR2 is YYREEE in the germline V gene (reference sequence). Trimming stripped 1 base from V and 5 bases from J, with 16 bases between. This chain's CDR3 is CASSLSQRSPHEQYF. CDR3 bases: TGTGCCAGCAGCTTGAGCCAAAGGAGCCCCCACGAGCAGTACTTC.

The rearrangement joins TRBV19 to TRBJ1-1, with 7 nucleotides matching TRBD1. V lost 5 bases, J lost 8 bases, and 8 bases stayed unmatched. CDR1 LNHDA and CDR2 SQIVND come from the germline V gene (reference sequence). This CDR3 is 13 amino acids long. CDR3 coding DNA: TGTGCCAGTAGTCCCCGGGACAGCCGCGAAGCTTTCTTT. Translating it yields CASSPRDSREAFF.

The V and J genes are TRBV11-2 and TRBJ2-7; no definite D call. Germline V CDR1 and CDR2: SGHAT, FQNNGV. There are 15 residues in the CDR3. Trimming left V 1 base short and J 1 base short, with 11 bases between. In DNA, the CDR3 is TGTGCCAGCAGCTTAGGGCAGAAGTCTTCCTACGAGCAGTACTTC. Its protein is CASSLGQKSSYEQYF.

The J gene is TRBJ1-2, the V gene TRBV5-1; 8 bases map to TRBD1. Germline lookup yields CDR1 SGHRS and CDR2 YFSETQ. This CDR3 is 14 amino acids long. The V segment lost 4 bases and the J segment 10 bases; nucleotides outside the gene matches: 12. In nucleotides, the CDR3 is TGCGCCAGCAGCGCGGGACAGGCCCTCTCCTCCTACACCTTC. Amino acids: CASSAGQALSSYTF.

The chain combines TRBV21-1 with TRBJ1-5; the tabulated D call, TRBD1, remains unverified against the DNA. TRBV21-1 is labeled a pseudogene. The CDR3 has 19 amino acids. The CDR3: CASSITFGTGGFSNQPQHF. The CDR3 region has the DNA TGTGCCAGCAGCATAACGTTTGGGACAGGGGGCTTTAGCAATCAGCCCCAGCATTTT.

This clone came up a few times. The rearrangement uses TRBV7-9 and TRBJ1-1; D gene unclear. The ends were cut back, 2 bases at V and 0 bases at J, with 4 bases in the middle. The germline V gene has CDR1 SEHNR and CDR2 FQNEAQ (reference sequence). The CDR3 has 13 amino acids. CDR3 region: CASSLWLNTEAFF. Written as DNA, the CDR3 is TGTGCCAGCAGCTTATGGCTGAACACTGAAGCTTTCTTT. Supplemented by reference TRBV7-9 and TRBJ1-1, the full variable domain reads DTGVSQNPRHKITKRGQNVTFRCDPISEHNRLYWYRQTLGQGPEFLTYFQNEAQLEKSRLLSDRFSAERPKGSFSTLEIQRTEQGDSAMYLCASSLWLNTEAFFGQGTRLTVV.

V and J are TRBV5-6 and TRBJ1-5; 8 nucleotides align to TRBD1. Germline values: CDR1 SGHDT, CDR2 YYEEEE. Trimming removed 2 bases from V and 2 bases from J; junction bases left unmatched: 6. The CDR3 sequence is 16 residues long. CDR3 nucleotide sequence: TGTGCCAGCAGCTTTTCAGGGGGCGGTGGCAATCAGCCCCAGCATTTT. Amino acid sequence: CASSFSGGGGNQPQHF.